What follows are 19 T cell receptor beta chains derived from one specimen sequenced in a study of graft-versus-host responses after intestinal transplantation. The table came from immunoSEQ multiplex PCR; TCRdb's copy has only in-frame clones and leaves some out. Of about 120,000 clones listed, around 95% are singletons. Their antigen targets remain unknown. The specimen comprised unstimulated CD8+ T cells sorted from spleen or lymph node cells, sampled before intestinal transplant. These receptors originate from a human donor who received an intestinal transplant.

V usage is TRBV30 and J usage is TRBJ1-5; D is possibly TRBD1 (6 bases). This CDR3 contains 15 residues. Trimming left V 0 bases short and J 1 base short, with 10 bases between. CDR1 and CDR2 from the germline V gene are GTSNPN and SVGIG (reference sequence). The CDR3 bases are TGTGCCTGGAGTGTTGATAGGGGGAGCAATCAGCCCCAGCATTTT. It translates to CAWSVDRGSNQPQHF.

The V gene is TRBV29-1, the J gene TRBJ1-2; D is ambiguous. Trimming pared 4 bases from V and 6 bases from J, leaving 12 bases between. Germline V gene lookup returns CDR1 SQVTM and CDR2 ANQGSEA. The CDR3 totals 12 residues. CDR3 sequence: CSVVLGSDGYTF. As DNA, the CDR3 is TGCAGCGTTGTCCTGGGTTCCGATGGCTACACCTTC.

The chain carries TRBV28 and TRBJ2-7, with D uncertain. The CDR3 extends over 14 amino acids. Trimming left V 5 bases short and J 4 bases short, with 15 bases between. CDR1 MDHEN and CDR2 SYDVKM come from the germline V gene. CDR3 DNA: TGTGCCAGCAGTCCAAAGATGGGTGGATACGAGCAGTACTTC. As protein: CASSPKMGGYEQYF.

The chain recombines TRBV4-1 with TRBJ1-2; 8 positions agree with TRBD1. The V segment lost 0 bases and the J segment 7 bases; nucleotides outside the gene matches: 4. This CDR3 spans 14 amino acids. The V gene's germline CDR1 is MGHRA and CDR2 YSYEKL. CDR3 region: CASSQEGQGGGYTF. Here the CDR3 DNA reads TGCGCCAGCAGCCAAGAAGGACAGGGAGGTGGCTACACCTTC.

V usage is TRBV27 and J usage is TRBJ2-1, with TRBD2 matching over 8 bases. V trimming: 6 bases; J trimming: 7 bases; junction bases outside the gene matches: 8. The CDR3 covers 14 residues. Per the germline V gene, CDR1 is MNHEY and CDR2 is SMNVEV (reference sequence). CDR3 DNA: TGTGCCAGCAGACCTACTAGCGGTCCTAATGAGCAGTTCTTC. As protein: CASRPTSGPNEQFF.

The chain links TRBV9 to TRBJ2-3; 8 bases are a match to TRBD1. The ends lost 2 bases at V and 1 base at J; junction bases unmatched: 3. This CDR3 is 15 amino acids long. Germline CDR1 SGDLS, CDR2 YYNGEE. The CDR3 nucleotides read TGTGCCAGCAGCGTTCGGACAGGGCGCACAGATACGCAGTATTTT. Translated, it gives CASSVRTGRTDTQYF.

The rearrangement uses TRBV7-4 and TRBJ1-1, with D perhaps matching TRBD1 (5 bases). V shed 5 bases and J shed 6 bases, with 19 bases lying between them. The CDR3 is made up of 15 amino acids. Germline values: CDR1 SGHVT, CDR2 SQSDAQ. CDR3 in amino acids: CASSKTPPGPPEAFF. For the CDR3, the DNA is TGTGCCAGCAGCAAGACACCCCCAGGGCCCCCTGAAGCTTTCTTT.

The chain has TRBV11-3 and TRBJ2-5, with D possibly matching TRBD2 (5 bases). Trimming shortened V by 1 base and J by 5 bases, and 11 bases separated the two germline ends. CDR1 is SGHNT and CDR2 is YENEEA in the germline V gene. This CDR3 comprises 14 residues. This CDR3 is CASSLAGREETQYF. In DNA form, the CDR3 reads TGTGCCAGCAGCTTAGCGGGAAGAGAGGAGACCCAGTACTTC.

The J gene is TRBJ2-2, the V gene TRBV18; D might be TRBD2 (5 bases). The CDR3 length is 14 residues. Germline-derived CDR1 and CDR2 are KGHSH and LQKENI. With 6 bases removed from V and 4 bases from J, the gap between germline ends came to 12 bases. The CDR3 region has the DNA TGTGCCAGCTCCCTCGCGGGTTCCACCGGGGAGCTGTTTTTT. Its protein is CASSLAGSTGELFF.

DNA for the CDR3: TGCGCCAGCAGCCAAGACGGCGGGACGTCCCGCGAGCAGTACTTC. Translating gives CASSQDGGTSREQYF. J is TRBJ2-7 and V is TRBV4-1, with D possibly matching TRBD2 (6 bases). Trimming stripped 0 bases from V and 6 bases from J, with 15 bases between. The CDR3 runs 15 residues. Germline CDR1 is MGHRA and CDR2 is YSYEKL.

The chain employs TRBV27 and TRBJ2-1; 7 bases match TRBD2. V lost 3 bases and J lost 12; bases outside the gene matches: 11. This CDR3 spans 14 amino acids. The germline CDR1 and CDR2 sequences are MNHEY and SMNVEV (reference sequence). CDR3 residues: CASSFAGDGGGQFF. The CDR3 bases are TGTGCCAGCAGTTTCGCGGGAGACGGCGGAGGGCAGTTCTTC.

V gene TRBV4-1 combines with J gene TRBJ2-2; D gene uncertain. Germline CDR1 reads MGHRA; CDR2 reads YSYEKL. This CDR3 is 14 amino acids long. Trimming left V 5 bases short and J 4 bases short, with 11 bases between. The CDR3 nucleotides read TGCGCCAGCAGCTTTTCTCTGGGCACCGGGGAGCTGTTTTTT. Protein product: CASSFSLGTGELFF.

The genes are TRBV14 and TRBJ2-5, with 7 positions matching TRBD1. After removal of 4 bases from V and 7 bases from J, the junction contained 0 bases not matched to a gene. This CDR3 contains 11 residues. From germline, CDR1 is SGHDN and CDR2 FVKESK. The DNA for the CDR3 is TGTGCCAGCAGCCCAGGGGGGACCCAGTACTTC. Its translation: CASSPGGTQYF.

The chain joins TRBV6-5 to TRBJ1-2, with 10 bases aligning to TRBD1. V shed 2 bases, J shed 8 bases, and the junction held 2 bases outside the gene matches. Germline loops: CDR1 MNHEY, CDR2 SVGAGI. The CDR3 runs 13 residues. The CDR3 sequence: CASSYDRGRGYTF. CDR3 DNA: TGTGCCAGCAGTTACGACAGGGGGCGAGGCTACACCTTC.

J is TRBJ2-7 and V is TRBV6-5, with a tentative D call TRBD1 (6 bases). The CDR3 spans 13 residues. Germline CDR1 MNHEY, CDR2 SVGAGI. V shed 6 bases and J shed 2 bases, with 11 bases lying between them. CDR3 sequence reads: CASSLGQPYEQYF. Written as DNA, the CDR3 is TGTGCCAGCAGCTTAGGACAGCCCTACGAGCAGTACTTC.

The chain employs TRBV19 and TRBJ2-7; possible D gene TRBD2, 6 bases. Deletions cut 1 base from V and 4 bases from J, with 14 bases between. The CDR3 loop spans 15 amino acids. Looked up from germline, CDR1 is LNHDA and CDR2 is SQIVND (reference sequence). CDR3 nucleotides: TGTGCCAGTAGTATAGGGCAGGGACTTTTGTACGAGCAGTACTTC. Encoded protein: CASSIGQGLLYEQYF.

The V call is TRBV29-1, the J call TRBJ2-1, with D perhaps TRBD2 (5 bases). V lost 5 bases to trimming and J lost 6 bases, with 8 bases between them. The CDR3 contains 11 residues. In germline, CDR1 is SQVTM, CDR2 ANQGSEA. The CDR3 spells CSVQTSNEQFF. The CDR3 region has the DNA TGCAGCGTTCAAACTAGCAATGAGCAGTTCTTC.

The chain is built from TRBV19 and TRBJ2-1; D uncertain. CDR3 length equals 12 residues. V lost 5 bases and J lost 3, with 5 bases in between. Germline V CDR1 and CDR2: LNHDA, SQIVND (reference sequence). The CDR3 region is CASSPDYNEQFF. CDR3 DNA sequence: TGTGCCAGTAGTCCAGACTACAATGAGCAGTTCTTC.

The chain recombines TRBV6-1 with TRBJ1-3; no clear D gene. The ends were cut back, 2 bases at V and 3 bases at J, with 5 bases in the middle. The CDR3 contains 13 residues. From germline, CDR1 is MNHNS and CDR2 SASEGT. CDR3 in DNA: TGTGCCAGCAGTGAACTTCTTGGAAACACCATATATTTT. Translation gives CASSELLGNTIYF.